These 30 T cell receptor beta chains were sequenced from one sample in a study of beta chain features in type 1 diabetes. Expressed TCRB transcripts were sequenced because the entire RNA isolate underwent reverse transcription. Method: immunoSEQ multiplex PCR; TCRdb's copy keeps in-frame clones and lacks some. The profile shows 400,000 to 600,000 clones, around 28% of them singletons. The specimen was naive CD4+ T cells from blood. These receptors originate from a man in his late teens or twenties in good health.

As for this clone: In the same sample, other DNA sequences code for this CDR3. CDR3 nucleotide sequence: TGTGCCATCAGTGAGTCGGGGGATGGCTACACCTTC. Translating gives CAISESGDGYTF. The chain has TRBV10-3 and TRBJ1-2, with D perhaps TRBD1 (5 bases). V lost 0 bases and J lost 6, with 5 bases in between. This CDR3 has 12 residues. Germline assignment: CDR1 ENHRY and CDR2 SYGVKD.

Only a few counts were recorded for this clone. The V call is TRBV9, the J call TRBJ1-4, with D maybe TRBD1 (5 bases). Germline V gene lookup returns CDR1 SGDLS and CDR2 YYNGEE. The CDR3 loop spans 15 amino acids. V lost 0 bases to trimming and J lost 7 bases, with 13 bases between them. Here the CDR3 reads CASSVGQYPSEKLFF. In nucleotides, the CDR3 is TGTGCCAGCAGCGTAGGACAGTACCCAAGTGAAAAACTGTTTTTT.

This clone was seen only a few times. The J gene is TRBJ1-4, the V gene TRBV4-2; TRBD1 might be the D (6 bases). Germline V gene lookup returns CDR1 LGHNA and CDR2 YNFKEQ. The length of the CDR3 is 14 residues. Trimming left V 4 bases short and J 11 bases short, with 17 bases between. The CDR3, as DNA: TGTGCCAGCAGCCCACCCGGGACACTGTACAAACTGTTTTTT. This translates into CASSPPGTLYKLFF.

This clone has only one observation. The chain employs TRBV19 and TRBJ2-7; the D call may be TRBD1 or TRBD2 (5 bases each). This CDR3 has 14 amino acids. Germline assignment: CDR1 LNHDA and CDR2 SQIVND (reference sequence). Trimming removed 3 bases at V and 7 bases at J, with 16 bases between. CDR3 region: CASSINGAGVEQYF. CDR3 bases: TGTGCCAGTAGTATCAACGGGGCAGGAGTGGAGCAGTACTTC. The whole variable domain, remainder taken from reference TRBV19 and TRBJ2-7, is DGGITQSPKYLFRKEGQNVTLSCEQNLNHDAMYWYRQDPGQGLRLIYYSQIVNDFQKGDIAEGYSVSREKKESFPLTVTSAQKNPTAFYLCASSINGAGVEQYFGPGTRLTVT.

The gene calls are TRBV15 and TRBJ2-5; D unresolved. Deletions cut 3 bases from V and 5 bases from J, with 4 bases between. This CDR3 is built from 11 residues. Germline CDR1 LNHNV, CDR2 YYDKDF (reference sequence). CDR3 protein: CATSSGETQYF. CDR3 in DNA: TGTGCCACCAGCAGCGGGGAGACCCAGTACTTC. Variable domain in full (rest from reference TRBV15 and TRBJ2-5): DAMVIQNPRYQVTQFGKPVTLSCSQTLNHNVMYWYQQKSSQAPKLLFHYYDKDFNNEADTPDNFQSRRPNTSFCFLDIRSPGLGDTAMYLCATSSGETQYFGPGTRLLVL.

This chain connects TRBV9 to TRBJ2-1; 7 bases align to TRBD2. The CDR3 sequence is 15 residues long. CDR1 and CDR2 from the germline V gene are SGDLS and YYNGEE. The V segment lost 0 bases and the J segment 6 bases; nucleotides outside the gene matches: 6. CDR3: CASSVVGTTPNEQFF. The CDR3, as DNA: TGTGCCAGCAGCGTAGTTGGGACTACACCCAATGAGCAGTTCTTC.

The chain has TRBV15 and TRBJ2-7; D may match TRBD1 or TRBD2 (6 bases each). V lost 0 bases and J lost 0, with 15 bases in between. The germline V gene has CDR1 LNHNV and CDR2 YYDKDF (reference sequence). The CDR3 is made up of 17 amino acids. The CDR3 reads CATSRDRGRKISYEQYF. The CDR3 DNA reads TGTGCCACCAGCAGAGATCGGGGGCGGAAGATCTCCTACGAGCAGTACTTC.

The rearrangement joins TRBV7-2 to TRBJ2-1; 9 bases fit TRBD2. The CDR3 is made up of 15 amino acids. Trimming cost V 5 bases and J 5 bases; bases outside gene matches: 7. Germline lookup yields CDR1 SGHTA and CDR2 FQGNSA. The CDR3 here is CASSVNSGSDNEQFF. The CDR3, as DNA: TGTGCCAGCAGCGTAAATAGCGGGAGTGACAATGAGCAGTTCTTC. Supplemented by reference TRBV7-2 and TRBJ2-1, the full variable domain reads GAGVSQSPSNKVTEKGKDVELRCDPISGHTALYWYRQSLGQGLEFLIYFQGNSAPDKSGLPSDRFSAERTGGSVSTLTIQRTQQEDSAVYLCASSVNSGSDNEQFFGPGTRLTVL.

This sequence joins TRBV20-1 and TRBJ1-2; D gene uncertain. CDR3 length: 11 amino acids. CDR1 is DFQATT, CDR2 SNEGSKA, per germline (reference sequence). The V end was cut by 3 bases, the J end by 4 bases, with 6 bases between. The CDR3 coding sequence is TGCAGTGCTAGTGCCCTCTATGGCTACACCTTC. Amino acid sequence: CSASALYGYTF.

The J gene is TRBJ2-2, the V gene TRBV30, with 8 bases lining up with TRBD2. With 0 bases clipped from V and 6 bases from J, the junction kept 6 bases outside the gene matches. Germline V gene data show CDR1 as GTSNPN and CDR2 as SVGIG (reference sequence). This CDR3 comprises 15 residues. The CDR3 spells CAWSVSGSPAGELFF. The CDR3 DNA is TGTGCCTGGAGTGTAAGCGGGAGTCCCGCCGGGGAGCTGTTTTTT.

J is TRBJ2-1 and V is TRBV4-2, with TRBD1 identical over 9 bases. The CDR3 is 14 residues long. The germline V gene encodes CDR1 LGHNA and CDR2 YNFKEQ. V was pared by 3 bases and J by 6 bases, with 3 bases of the junction left unmatched. The CDR3 spells CASSHPGQGNEQFF. CDR3 DNA: TGTGCCAGCAGCCACCCGGGACAGGGCAATGAGCAGTTCTTC.

This rearrangement joins TRBV4-3 to TRBJ2-6; D is possibly TRBD2 (5 bases). Germline V gene sequence: CDR1 LGHNA, CDR2 YSLEER. With 1 base removed from V and 0 bases from J, the gap between germline ends came to 10 bases. This CDR3 region has 17 residues. Written as DNA, the CDR3 is TGCGCCAGCAGCCAAGGGCGAGGGATCTCTGGGGCCAACGTCCTGACTTTC. This gives the protein CASSQGRGISGANVLTF.

The V and J genes are TRBV7-9 and TRBJ2-7, with D unresolved. CDR3 length: 17 residues. Trimming removed 0 bases at V and 2 bases at J, with 17 bases between. Germline CDR1 reads SEHNR; CDR2 reads FQNEAQ (reference sequence). The CDR3 DNA follows: TGTGCCAGCAGCTTAGCCGCCCGAGGAGTGCTCACCTACGAGCAGTACTTC. It codes for CASSLAARGVLTYEQYF.

V is TRBV7-9 and J is TRBJ2-1, with TRBD2 identical over 15 bases. The CDR3 is made up of 15 amino acids. Trimming removed 11 bases from V and 7 bases from J; junction bases left unmatched: 9. Germline values: CDR1 SEHNR, CDR2 FQNEAQ (reference sequence). CDR3 region: CAYNEGTSGRNEQFF. The CDR3 DNA follows: TGTGCCTATAACGAGGGGACTAGCGGGAGGAATGAGCAGTTCTTC. Variable domain in full (rest from reference TRBV7-9 and TRBJ2-1): DTGVSQNPRHKITKRGQNVTFRCDPISEHNRLYWYRQTLGQGPEFLTYFQNEAQLEKSRLLSDRFSAERPKGSFSTLEIQRTEQGDSAMYLCAYNEGTSGRNEQFFGPGTRLTVL.

This clone was seen a handful of times. The chain employs TRBV6-1 and TRBJ2-2, with D uncertain. The CDR3 is 11 residues long. The V and J ends lost 8 bases and 5 bases respectively, with 6 bases between them. Germline V gives CDR1 MNHNS, CDR2 SASEGT. CDR3 protein: CASGLTGELFF. The CDR3 coding sequence is TGTGCCAGCGGTCTAACCGGGGAGCTGTTTTTT.

This clone was detected a few times. The chain has TRBV9 and TRBJ2-3, with TRBD2 identical over 11 bases. The germline V gene has CDR1 SGDLS and CDR2 YYNGEE. CDR3 size: 15 residues. J gave up 5 bases and V 3 bases, and 5 bases lay outside the gene matches. CDR3 region: CASSGSGRAIDTQYF. The CDR3 DNA follows: TGTGCCAGCAGCGGTAGCGGGAGGGCTATAGATACGCAGTATTTT.

A few counts support this clone. The sample carries other DNA sequences with the same CDR3. The gene calls are TRBV30 and TRBJ2-7; no clear D. Trimming stripped 6 bases from V and 2 bases from J, with 8 bases between. CDR3 length: 11 residues. Germline values: CDR1 GTSNPN, CDR2 SVGIG (reference sequence). The CDR3 coding sequence is TGTGCCTGTAGTAGGGCCTACGAGCAGTACTTC. Amino acids: CACSRAYEQYF.

V usage is TRBV30 and J usage is TRBJ2-7; 10 positions match TRBD2. The J segment lost 3 bases and the V segment lost 7 bases, leaving 6 bases of the junction unmatched. Germline V CDR1 and CDR2: GTSNPN, SVGIG (reference sequence). The CDR3 loop spans 13 amino acids. DNA for the CDR3: TGTGCCTCACGGACTAGCGGCATCTACGAGCAGTACTTC. Translating gives CASRTSGIYEQYF.

This clone came up a few times. The chain is built from TRBV30 and TRBJ2-1; 8 bases align to TRBD2. The CDR3 spans 14 residues. V was clipped by 8 bases and J by 2 bases; unmatched bases: 8. Germline V CDR1 and CDR2: GTSNPN, SVGIG (reference sequence). The CDR3 DNA sequence: TGTGCCAGAAGTAGAGCGGGAGCCTACAATGAGCAGTTCTTC. It translates to CARSRAGAYNEQFF.

The chain employs TRBV30 and TRBJ1-4, with D hard to call. In germline, CDR1 is GTSNPN, CDR2 SVGIG (reference sequence). V dropped 2 bases and J dropped 8 bases, with 21 bases sitting between them. CDR3 size: 16 residues. As DNA, the CDR3 is TGTGCCTGGAGTCCGTCAGGAGTTTTGACTGTGGAAAAACTGTTTTTT. Residues: CAWSPSGVLTVEKLFF.

The gene calls are TRBV29-1 and TRBJ2-3; weak D call: TRBD2 (5 bases). CDR1 is SQVTM and CDR2 is ANQGSEA in the germline V gene. V dropped 5 bases and J dropped 2 bases, with 14 bases sitting between them. This CDR3 is built from 14 residues. CDR3 coding DNA: TGCAGCGTTCGCGGGTCTAGTAACACAGATACGCAGTATTTT. Its translation: CSVRGSSNTDTQYF.

The chain couples TRBV28 to TRBJ2-3; D not certain. Germline values: CDR1 MDHEN, CDR2 SYDVKM. This CDR3 spans 15 amino acids. Trimming removed 2 bases from V and 0 bases from J, with 9 bases in between. The CDR3 DNA sequence: TGTGCCAGCAGTTTACCCAAAACTAGCACAGATACGCAGTATTTT. This codes for CASSLPKTSTDTQYF. The variable domain in full, with the rest retrieved from reference TRBV28 and TRBJ2-3, is DVKVTQSSRYLVKRTGEKVFLECVQDMDHENMFWYRQDPGLGLRLIYFSYDVKMKEKGDIPEGYSVSREKKERFSLILESASTNQTSMYLCASSLPKTSTDTQYFGPGTRLTVL.

CDR3 residues: CSALLGNEQFF. The CDR3, as DNA: TGCAGTGCATTGCTAGGCAATGAGCAGTTCTTC. This chain links TRBV20-1 with TRBJ2-1; D is ambiguous. The germline V and J ends were trimmed by 6 bases and 6 bases, with 9 bases remaining between them. Germline CDR1 is DFQATT and CDR2 is SNEGSKA (reference sequence). CDR3 length equals 11 residues.

The chain uses TRBV5-6 and TRBJ1-2; D is ambiguous. Per germline, CDR1 SGHDT and CDR2 YYEEEE. V lost 0 bases, J lost 3 bases, and 9 bases lay in between. This CDR3 has 14 residues. In DNA form, the CDR3 reads TGTGCCAGCAGCTTGGAAGGGTCTCACTATGGCTACACCTTC. It is translated as CASSLEGSHYGYTF.

V is TRBV2 and J is TRBJ2-5; 10 bases fit TRBD1. Trimming at V came to 6 bases and at J to 4 bases, leaving 8 bases not matched to a gene. The CDR3 spans 15 residues. Germline V lookup: CDR1 SNHLY, CDR2 FYNNEI. The CDR3 reads CASRIETGGRETQYF. As DNA, the CDR3 is TGTGCCAGCAGGATCGAGACAGGGGGCAGAGAGACCCAGTACTTC.

This clone was observed a handful of times. Here the CDR3 reads CASSARSRDTEAFF. As DNA, the CDR3 is TGTGCCAGCAGCGCCCGAAGTAGGGACACTGAAGCTTTCTTT. J is TRBJ1-1 and V is TRBV9; no clear D. The germline gives CDR1 SGDLS, CDR2 YYNGEE. Trimming took off 3 bases at V and 3 bases at J, with 12 bases between the two ends. This CDR3 contains 14 residues.

V usage is TRBV27 and J usage is TRBJ1-2; D is ambiguous. The CDR3 is made up of 14 amino acids. The V end lost 5 bases, the J end lost 3 bases, and 13 bases lay between the germline ends. Germline CDR1 is MNHEY and CDR2 is SMNVEV (reference sequence). The CDR3 sequence is CASSPYTQHYGYTF. Written as DNA, the CDR3 is TGTGCCAGCAGTCCATACACGCAACACTATGGCTACACCTTC.

This clone has just a few counts. The V and J genes are TRBV9 and TRBJ2-5; D is unclear. Trimming shortened V by 1 base and J by 0 bases, and 7 bases separated the two germline ends. The CDR3 extends over 14 amino acids. Germline V gene lookup returns CDR1 SGDLS and CDR2 YYNGEE. CDR3 coding DNA: TGTGCCAGCAGCGTACTGGATAACCAAGAGACCCAGTACTTC. Amino acid sequence: CASSVLDNQETQYF.

The chain carries TRBV4-3 and TRBJ2-3, with a tentative D call TRBD1 (5 bases). The CDR3 spans 14 residues. The V and J ends lost 0 bases and 11 bases respectively, with 15 bases between them. Per germline, CDR1 LGHNA and CDR2 YSLEER. CDR3 protein: CASSQERGPLRQYF. CDR3 bases: TGCGCCAGCAGCCAAGAAAGGGGCCCCCTGAGGCAGTATTTT.

The gene calls are TRBV5-4 and TRBJ1-2, with 10 bases aligning to TRBD1. Unmatched junction bases numbered 4, after V lost 3 bases and J lost 5 bases. Germline V gives CDR1 SGHNT, CDR2 YYREEE (reference sequence). The CDR3 runs 14 residues. CDR3 sequence: CASSSWDRGYGYTF. As DNA, the CDR3 is TGTGCCAGCAGCTCCTGGGACAGGGGATATGGCTACACCTTC.